This entry concerns a single TCR beta chain. This sample was taken from a study of blood T cell repertoires in COVID-19. Original processing methods: Amplified reference gene primers provided the basis for estimating nucleated cell counts. Assay: immunoSEQ multiplex PCR; the TCRdb copy retains only in-frame clones and omits some. V, J and clone size are those of that table, while D and trimming were read from the DNA. The table records around 190,000 clones, 82% of them present only once. Patients in Seattle were enrolled during active infection, then followed longitudinally. Germline V CDR1 and CDR2: SGDLS, YYNGEE. CDR3 length equals 16 residues. The junction had 7 bases not matched to a gene; V was cut back by 3 bases and J by 3 bases.

This receptor was obtained from a woman in her sixties or seventies with COVID-19, enrolled during active disease. Sample: peripheral blood. The V gene is TRBV9, the J gene TRBJ1-2; 11 bases are shared with TRBD1. The CDR3 DNA follows: TGTGCCAGCAGCGGGCGGGGACAGGGGGTCGACTATGGCTACACCTTC. It specifies CASSGRGQGVDYGYTF. Combining the CDR3 with reference TRBV9 and TRBJ1-2 gives the whole variable domain DSGVTQTPKHLITATGQRVTLRCSPRSGDLSVYWYQQSLDQGLQFLIQYYNGEERAKGNILERFSAQQFPDLHSELNLSSLELGDSALYFCASSGRGQGVDYGYTFGSGTRLTVV.